The clone carrying this T cell receptor beta chain has a single count. The data were taken from a study of blood T cells in healthy people across ages. Together with a sample-barcoded 5' primer, a J-beta primer mix was included in a second PCR lasting about 7 to 11 cycles. Each single sample gave us at least 2.5 million CDR3-containing paired-end reads. TCRdb independently ran MiXCR on the 5' RACE reads; one entry per CDR3 protein. The sample includes about 1.8 million distinct CDR3 sequences, around half of them seen just once. The sample taken for sequencing was blood. This TCR derives from a woman in her thirties or forties in good health.

CDR3 sequence: CASSFPPARGAPETQYF. The CDR3 DNA is TGTGCCAGCAGCTTCCCCCCAGCCCGGGGGGCTCCAGAGACCCAGTACTTC. The V gene is TRBV7-6, the J gene TRBJ2-5, with a weak D call TRBD2 (7 bases). With 3 bases removed from V and 4 bases from J, the gap between germline ends came to 21 bases. Germline V gene data show CDR1 as SGHVS and CDR2 as FNYEAQ. The CDR3 contains 17 residues. Drawing the rest from reference TRBV7-6 and TRBJ2-5, the complete variable domain is GAGVSQSPRYKVTKRGQDVALRCDPISGHVSLYWYRQALGQGPEFLTYFNYEAQQDKSGLPNDRFSAERPEGSISTLTIQRTEQRDSAMYRCASSFPPARGAPETQYFGPGTRLLVL.